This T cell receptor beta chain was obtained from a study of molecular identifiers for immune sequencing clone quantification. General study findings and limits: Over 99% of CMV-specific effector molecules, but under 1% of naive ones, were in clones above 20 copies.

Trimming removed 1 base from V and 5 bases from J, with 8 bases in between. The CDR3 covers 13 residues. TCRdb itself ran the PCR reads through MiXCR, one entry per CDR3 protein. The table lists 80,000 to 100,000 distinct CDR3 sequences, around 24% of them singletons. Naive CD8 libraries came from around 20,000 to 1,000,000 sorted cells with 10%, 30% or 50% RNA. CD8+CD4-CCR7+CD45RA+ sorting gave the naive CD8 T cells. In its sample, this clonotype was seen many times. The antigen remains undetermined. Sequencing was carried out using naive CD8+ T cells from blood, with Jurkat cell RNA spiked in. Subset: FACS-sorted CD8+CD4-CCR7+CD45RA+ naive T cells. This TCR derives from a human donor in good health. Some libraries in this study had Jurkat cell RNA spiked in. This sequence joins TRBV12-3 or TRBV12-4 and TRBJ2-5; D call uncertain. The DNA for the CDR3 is TGTGCCAGCAGTTTAGTGGACGAGGAGACCCAGTACTTC. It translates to CASSLVDEETQYF.